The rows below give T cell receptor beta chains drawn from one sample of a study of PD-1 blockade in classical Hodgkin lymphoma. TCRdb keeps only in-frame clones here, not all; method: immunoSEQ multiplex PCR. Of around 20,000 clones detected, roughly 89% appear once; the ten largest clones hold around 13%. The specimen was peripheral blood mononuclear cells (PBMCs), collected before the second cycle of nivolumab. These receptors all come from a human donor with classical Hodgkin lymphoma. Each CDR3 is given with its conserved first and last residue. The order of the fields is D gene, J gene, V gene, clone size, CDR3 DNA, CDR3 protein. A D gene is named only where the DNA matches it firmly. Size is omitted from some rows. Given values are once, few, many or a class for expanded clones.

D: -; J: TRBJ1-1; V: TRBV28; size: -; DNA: TGTGCCAGCAGTTTAGGAGGGGCGGGCGGTCTGAACACTGAAGCTTTCTTT; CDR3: CASSLGGAGGLNTEAFF
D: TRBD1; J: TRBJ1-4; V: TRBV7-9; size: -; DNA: TGTGCCAGCAGCTTAGACAGGGGATTTAATGAAAAACTGTTTTTT; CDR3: CASSLDRGFNEKLFF
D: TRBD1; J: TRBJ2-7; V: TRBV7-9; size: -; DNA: TGTGCCAGCAGCTATACAACAGGGGCCTACGAGCAGTACTTC; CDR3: CASSYTTGAYEQYF
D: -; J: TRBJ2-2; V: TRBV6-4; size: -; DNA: TGTGCCAGCACCGACCGGGACGGCACCGGGGAGCTGTTTTTT; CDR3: CASTDRDGTGELFF
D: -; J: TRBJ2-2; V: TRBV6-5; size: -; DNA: TGTGCCAGCACCCCGTTAGAGAACACCGGGGAGCTGTTTTTT; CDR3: CASTPLENTGELFF
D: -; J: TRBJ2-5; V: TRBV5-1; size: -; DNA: TGCGCCAGCAGCCCACAGGGATTGAAGACCCAGTACTTC; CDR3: CASSPQGLKTQYF
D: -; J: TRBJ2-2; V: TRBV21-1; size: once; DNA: TGTGCCAGCAGCAAGCTGTTTTTT; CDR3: CASSKLFF
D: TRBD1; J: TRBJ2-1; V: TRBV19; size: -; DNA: TGTGCCAGTAGTATGATGGACAGGTCGGATGAGCAGTTCTTC; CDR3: CASSMMDRSDEQFF
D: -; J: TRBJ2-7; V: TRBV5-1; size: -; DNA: TGCGCCAGCAGCTTGGGGGGCCGGGACGAGCAGTACTTC; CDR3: CASSLGGRDEQYF
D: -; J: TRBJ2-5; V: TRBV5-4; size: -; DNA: TGTGCCAGCAGCTTGGGGCTTCAAGAGACCCAGTACTTC; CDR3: CASSLGLQETQYF
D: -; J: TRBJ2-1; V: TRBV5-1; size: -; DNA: TGCGCCAGCAGCTTGGGTGGGGGCTGGAATGAGCAGTTCTTC; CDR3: CASSLGGGWNEQFF
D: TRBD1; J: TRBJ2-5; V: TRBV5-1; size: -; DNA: TGCGCCAGCCGTAAGGGGGCAGGGGAGACCCAGTACTTC; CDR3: CASRKGAGETQYF
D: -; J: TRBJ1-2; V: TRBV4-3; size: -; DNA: TGCGCCAGCAGCCAAATACAGGGCGACTATGGCTACACCTTC; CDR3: CASSQIQGDYGYTF
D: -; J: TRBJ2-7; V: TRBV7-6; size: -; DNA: TGTGCCAGCAGCACTCAGGGAAACGAGCAGTACTTC; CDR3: CASSTQGNEQYF
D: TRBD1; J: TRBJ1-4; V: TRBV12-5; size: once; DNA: TGTGCTAGTGGGTCTTCAACAGGGGGCTTATCTGAAAAACTGTTTTTT; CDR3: CASGSSTGGLSEKLFF
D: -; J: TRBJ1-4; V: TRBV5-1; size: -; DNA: TGCGCCAGCCGCGTAGGAACTAATGAAAAACTGTTTTTT; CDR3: CASRVGTNEKLFF
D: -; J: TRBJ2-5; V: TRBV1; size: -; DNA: TGCACCAGCAGCCAAGATACCTACCAAGAGACCCAGTACTTC; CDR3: CTSSQDTYQETQYF
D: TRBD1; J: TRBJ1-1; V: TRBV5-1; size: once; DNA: TGCGCCAGCAGCATACAGGGGGGAGAGACTGAAGCTTTCTTT; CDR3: CASSIQGGETEAFF
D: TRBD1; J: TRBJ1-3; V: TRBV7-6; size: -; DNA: TGTGCCAGCAGCTTCCAAACTCGGACAGGGGCCGGAAACACCATATATTTT; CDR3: CASSFQTRTGAGNTIYF
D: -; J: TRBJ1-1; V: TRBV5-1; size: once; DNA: TGCGCCAGCAGCCCCCACCTGGCGGACACTGAAGCTTTCTTT; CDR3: CASSPHLADTEAFF